A single TCR beta chain is shown here with its context. Its specificity is not known. This sample is drawn from a study of T-cell memory formation after mild COVID-19. The wider study: Clustering of TCRs was largely donor specific.

This CDR3 comprises 15 residues. Per germline, CDR1 LGHNA and CDR2 YSLEER. V was pared by 1 base and J by 4 bases, with 11 bases between. MiXCR was run by TCRdb on the 5' RACE reads, yielding one entry per CDR3 protein. The sample holds approximately 110,000 distinct CDR3 sequences, approximately 21% seen once. Study-level findings and limits: Cross-reactive memory seemingly joined, as some responding clones were found in pre-infection memory.

The origin of this receptor is a man aged 18 to 35 who had mild COVID-19 (a few samples of this study predate the infection). Cell type and time point are not known. The chain combines TRBV4-3 with TRBJ2-1, with D hard to call. Source material: PBMCs or a T cell subset sorted from them (not recorded which). The CDR3 is CASSQGFERYNEQFF. The CDR3 nucleotides are TGCGCCAGCAGCCAAGGTTTTGAAAGGTACAATGAGCAGTTCTTC.